One sample yielded the 30 T cell receptor beta chains listed below, sequenced in a study of control samples from healthy donors and cancer patients (dated by TCRdb to the early 2020s). Preparation of the library involved the immunoSEQ multiplex PCR assay. Here the immuneACCESS table is served through TCRdb, limited to in-frame sequences with V and J called. Missing clones are a known gap in these copies; in checked studies unresolved V genes cover under half, and the rest lacks a known reason. This sample holds about 160,000 clones; approximately 94% were observed only once. 11% to 15% of the sample rests with the top ten. Sample: PBMCs. Receptor source: a man aged 60 to 69 with colorectal cancer.

The chain employs TRBV18 and TRBJ1-1; 9 bases match TRBD1. Germline CDR1 is KGHSH and CDR2 is LQKENI. V gave up 3 bases and J gave up 0 bases; unmatched junction bases: 5. The CDR3 totals 16 residues. The DNA of the CDR3 is TGTGCCAGCTCACCCACCGGGACAGGGATGAACACTGAAGCTTTCTTT. It translates to CASSPTGTGMNTEAFF.

The chain has TRBV6-4 and TRBJ2-3; 8 nucleotides line up with TRBD2. The CDR3 totals 16 residues. Germline V gene data show CDR1 as MRHNA and CDR2 as SNTAGT. J gave up 0 bases and V 2 bases, and 4 bases lay outside the gene matches. CDR3 in amino acids: CASSDIAGISTDTQYF. In DNA form, the CDR3 reads TGTGCCAGCAGTGACATAGCGGGGATTAGCACAGATACGCAGTATTTT.

The chain recombines TRBV19 with TRBJ1-2; no firm D call. The CDR3 covers 15 residues. V shed 1 base and J shed 4 bases, with 13 bases lying between them. Germline V CDR1 and CDR2: LNHDA, SQIVND (reference sequence). In DNA, the CDR3 is TGTGCCAGTAGTATAGGGGGAATAGTTCCCTATGGCTACACCTTC. Protein product: CASSIGGIVPYGYTF. The complete variable domain, with remaining parts taken from reference TRBV19 and TRBJ1-2, reads DGGITQSPKYLFRKEGQNVTLSCEQNLNHDAMYWYRQDPGQGLRLIYYSQIVNDFQKGDIAEGYSVSREKKESFPLTVTSAQKNPTAFYLCASSIGGIVPYGYTFGSGTRLTVV.

The chain combines TRBV5-8 with TRBJ2-1; 7 nucleotides match TRBD1. This CDR3 is built from 13 residues. Trimming took 6 bases from V and 6 from J; bases not matched to a gene: 6. CDR1 and CDR2 (germline): SGHTS, YDEGEE. Here the CDR3 DNA reads TGTGCCAGCACCCCTACAGGGGCCAATGAGCAGTTCTTC. Amino acid sequence: CASTPTGANEQFF.

The chain has TRBV5-1 and TRBJ1-1; D may be TRBD1 (5 bases). CDR1 SGHRS and CDR2 YFSETQ come from the germline V gene. This CDR3 is built from 15 residues. V dropped 3 bases and J dropped 2 bases, with 14 bases sitting between them. The CDR3 spells CASSWEWGRNTEAFF. DNA for the CDR3: TGCGCCAGCAGCTGGGAATGGGGACGTAACACTGAAGCTTTCTTT.

V gene TRBV7-9 combines with J gene TRBJ1-3; TRBD1 is a possible D gene (5 bases). This CDR3 comprises 15 residues. Trimming cost V 6 bases and J 1 base, with 13 bases left between them. Per the germline V gene, CDR1 is SEHNR and CDR2 is FQNEAQ (reference sequence). The CDR3 spells CASSFQAGSGNTIYF. Here the CDR3 DNA reads TGTGCCAGCAGTTTCCAGGCAGGGTCTGGAAACACCATATATTTT.

V usage is TRBV28 and J usage is TRBJ2-1, with 8 bases aligning to TRBD2. The V gene's germline CDR1 is MDHEN and CDR2 SYDVKM. This CDR3 is built from 16 residues. Germline trimming cut 5 bases from V and 4 bases from J; bases unmatched to any gene: 10. The CDR3 DNA sequence: TGTGCCAGCAGTCCTTCCCCCGGGAGGGGTTACAATGAGCAGTTCTTC. Its protein product is CASSPSPGRGYNEQFF.

This chain connects TRBV11-2 to TRBJ2-7, with TRBD1 matching 10 bases. Germline-derived CDR1 and CDR2 are SGHAT and FQNNGV. V dropped 1 base and J dropped 4; count of bases not matched to a gene: 16. The CDR3 extends over 19 amino acids. CDR3 nucleotides: TGTGCCAGCAGCTTAGTCGGGACAGGGGTTTGGTCCAACGTTTACGAGCAGTACTTC. Its translation is CASSLVGTGVWSNVYEQYF.

The V and J genes are TRBV5-5 and TRBJ2-5; D remains unclear. Matching the DNA end better, TRBJ2-7 makes the J call doubtful. The CDR3 is 15 residues long. Germline CDR1 and CDR2: SGHKS and YYEKEE (reference sequence). CDR3 coding DNA: TGTGCCAGCGGTGGGGTCGGGTCCCCCTCGTACGAGCAGTACTTC. Amino acids: CASGGVGSPSYEQYF.

The V call is TRBV3-1 (or the pseudogene TRBV3-2), the J call TRBJ2-1; possibly TRBD1 for D (5 bases). V was clipped by 0 bases and J by 3 bases, with 12 bases between them. The V gene's germline CDR1 is LGHDT and CDR2 YNNKEL (reference sequence). The CDR3 loop spans 16 amino acids. The CDR3 reads CASSQEGAAYYNEQFF. The CDR3 DNA is TGTGCCAGCAGCCAAGAAGGGGCTGCGTACTACAATGAGCAGTTCTTC.

This chain uses TRBV6-5 with TRBJ1-4, with TRBD1 matching over 8 bases. Germline V gene sequence: CDR1 MNHEY, CDR2 SVGAGI. The CDR3 runs 14 residues. Unmatched junction bases numbered 8, after V lost 6 bases and J lost 8 bases. This CDR3 reads CASSDGQGGEKLFF. The CDR3 nucleotides read TGTGCCAGCAGCGACGGACAGGGTGGCGAAAAACTGTTTTTT.

This clone was seen a few times. This chain joins TRBV6-1 and TRBJ1-2; possibly TRBD1 for D (5 bases). Germline V gene lookup returns CDR1 MNHNS and CDR2 SASEGT. V lost 2 bases to trimming and J lost 2 bases, with 9 bases between them. This CDR3 has 14 residues. CDR3 amino acids: CASSESAGNYGYTF. The DNA of the CDR3 is TGTGCCAGCAGTGAATCGGCAGGGAACTATGGCTACACCTTC.

Of note for this clone: Other nucleotide sequences in the sample specify the same CDR3. The chain links TRBV19 to TRBJ2-7, with 11 bases lining up with TRBD1. Per the germline V gene, CDR1 is LNHDA and CDR2 is SQIVND (reference sequence). The CDR3 totals 14 residues. Unmatched junction bases numbered 2, after V lost 3 bases and J lost 4 bases. CDR3 amino acids: CASSIGQGAYEQYF. The DNA for the CDR3 is TGTGCCAGTAGTATTGGACAGGGGGCGTACGAGCAGTACTTC.

The chain is built from TRBV5-4 and TRBJ1-1; D possibly corresponds to TRBD1 (6 bases). The CDR3 runs 14 residues. The germline CDR1 and CDR2 sequences are SGHNT and YYREEE (reference sequence). The V and J ends lost 4 bases and 5 bases respectively, with 15 bases between them. The CDR3: CASSPQGPDTEAFF. CDR3 nucleotide sequence: TGTGCCAGCAGCCCACAGGGACCGGATACTGAAGCTTTCTTT.

The chain recombines TRBV30 with TRBJ1-2, with a weak D call TRBD1 (6 bases). Trimming cost V 5 bases and J 8 bases, with 18 bases left between them. Germline values: CDR1 GTSNPN, CDR2 SVGIG (reference sequence). This CDR3 has 13 residues. In DNA form, the CDR3 reads TGTGCCTGGGCTCGGGACAACCGGGAAGGCTACACCTTC. This sequence encodes CAWARDNREGYTF.

V is TRBV5-1 and J is TRBJ2-2; D gene ambiguous. The CDR3 loop spans 16 amino acids. Between the trimmed V and J ends, which lost 0 bases and 0 bases, there was a span of 9 bases. Germline-derived CDR1 and CDR2 are SGHRS and YFSETQ. CDR3 in DNA: TGCGCCAGCAGCTTGGGGGCGAGGTCGAACACCGGGGAGCTGTTTTTT. Translating it yields CASSLGARSNTGELFF.

V usage is TRBV11-2 and J usage is TRBJ2-3; 7 bases are shared with TRBD1. Germline V gene lookup returns CDR1 SGHAT and CDR2 FQNNGV. V dropped 2 bases and J dropped 10; count of bases not matched to a gene: 9. This CDR3 spans 14 amino acids. CDR3 DNA: TGTGCCAGCAGCTTATATAACACAGGGGAACCGCAGTATTTT. This gives the protein CASSLYNTGEPQYF.

V gene TRBV19 combines with J gene TRBJ2-6, with a tentative D call TRBD2 (5 bases). Germline loops: CDR1 LNHDA, CDR2 SQIVND (reference sequence). Trimming took off 1 base at V and 1 base at J, with 14 bases between the two ends. There are 18 residues in the CDR3. CDR3 coding DNA: TGTGCCAGTAGTATAGCGGGGTTTGCAGCATCTGGGGCCAACGTCCTGACTTTC. It is translated as CASSIAGFAASGANVLTF.

The rearrangement uses TRBV18 and TRBJ1-4; maybe TRBD1 (6 bases). Germline V CDR1 and CDR2: KGHSH, LQKENI. This CDR3 has 17 residues. Trimming pared 5 bases from V and 4 bases from J, leaving 20 bases between. This CDR3 reads CASSRTADPNFNEKLFF. In DNA, the CDR3 is TGTGCCAGCTCAAGGACAGCCGACCCTAATTTTAATGAAAAACTGTTTTTT. Based on the CDR3 plus reference TRBV18 and TRBJ1-4, the full variable domain is NAGVMQNPRHLVRRRGQEARLRCSPMKGHSHVYWYRQLPEEGLKFMVYLQKENIIDESGMPKERFSAEFPKEGPSILRIQQVVRGDSAAYFCASSRTADPNFNEKLFFGSGTQLSVL.

This clone appeared a single time. This chain connects TRBV5-1 to TRBJ2-3, with 7 nucleotides matching TRBD2. CDR1 SGHRS and CDR2 YFSETQ come from the germline V gene. There are 14 residues in the CDR3. After removal of 0 bases from V and 5 bases from J, the junction contained 3 bases not matched to a gene. CDR3 protein: CASSLAGGVDTQYF. The DNA of the CDR3 is TGCGCCAGCAGCTTGGCGGGAGGTGTAGATACGCAGTATTTT.

The chain couples TRBV21-1 to TRBJ2-7; the table calls TRBD2, which could not be checked here. TRBV21-1 is assigned pseudogene status. CDR3 length equals 19 residues. CDR3: CASSKSPLAGGPSSYEQYF. CDR3 in DNA: TGTGCCAGCAGCAAATCTCCACTAGCGGGGGGCCCGAGCTCCTACGAGCAGTACTTC.

The chain employs TRBV10-3 and TRBJ2-2; tentative D call: TRBD2 (7 bases). V was pared by 0 bases and J by 5 bases, with 10 bases between. CDR1 and CDR2 (germline): ENHRY, SYGVKD. The CDR3 has 15 amino acids. The CDR3 region is CAISESGGATGELFF. The DNA for the CDR3 is TGTGCCATCAGTGAGTCGGGGGGGGCGACCGGGGAGCTGTTTTTT.

The chain couples TRBV2 to TRBJ2-5; D uncertain. With 7 bases removed from V and 2 bases from J, the gap between germline ends came to 14 bases. Germline CDR1 is SNHLY and CDR2 is FYNNEI. The CDR3 has 14 amino acids. The CDR3 DNA reads TGTGCCAGCAATAAAGTGAGAGCGCAAGAGACCCAGTACTTC. The encoded protein is CASNKVRAQETQYF.

The chain joins TRBV3-1 (or the pseudogene TRBV3-2) to TRBJ2-1; unclear D gene. The CDR3 covers 13 residues. Germline values: CDR1 LGHDT, CDR2 YNNKEL (reference sequence). V lost 1 base and J 3 bases, leaving 4 bases between the germline ends. The CDR3 nucleotides read TGTGCCAGCAGCCAAGGGGTCTACAATGAGCAGTTCTTC. Translated, it gives CASSQGVYNEQFF.

The CDR3 DNA reads as TGTGCCAGCCGGACTCGAGATACGCAGTATTTT. Residues: CASRTRDTQYF. The chain recombines TRBV12-3 or TRBV12-4 with TRBJ2-3, with D tentatively TRBD2 (5 bases). The CDR3 is 11 residues long. Trimming took off 8 bases at V and 5 bases at J, with 8 bases between the two ends.

The chain is built from TRBV6-4 and TRBJ1-2; D may be TRBD1 (5 bases). The CDR3 length is 18 residues. V dropped 3 bases and J dropped 8 bases, with 28 bases sitting between them. Germline CDR1 MRHNA, CDR2 SNTAGT. CDR3 region: CASSEAAGRVALLSGYTF. CDR3 DNA sequence: TGTGCCAGCAGTGAAGCGGCCGGCAGGGTGGCCCTTCTAAGCGGCTACACCTTC.

The rearrangement links TRBV3-1 (or the pseudogene TRBV3-2) to TRBJ2-3; perhaps TRBD2 as D (6 bases). The CDR3 has 13 amino acids. V lost 4 bases and J 1 base, leaving 6 bases between the germline ends. Germline values: CDR1 LGHDT, CDR2 YNNKEL (reference sequence). The CDR3 sequence is CASSPGGTDTQYF. As DNA, the CDR3 is TGTGCCAGCAGCCCGGGGGGCACAGATACGCAGTATTTT.

The chain joins TRBV5-5 to TRBJ2-7; 7 bases fit TRBD2. The germline V gene has CDR1 SGHKS and CDR2 YYEKEE (reference sequence). This CDR3 is built from 16 residues. V lost 0 bases to trimming and J lost 0 bases; unmatched junction nucleotides: 6. CDR3: CASSLGFGGGSYEQYF. In DNA, the CDR3 is TGTGCCAGCAGCTTGGGTTTCGGCGGGGGCTCCTACGAGCAGTACTTC.

The chain has TRBV28 and TRBJ1-2; perhaps TRBD1 as D (5 bases). The CDR3 has 12 amino acids. Looked up from germline, CDR1 is MDHEN and CDR2 is SYDVKM. V was cut by 5 bases and J by 7 bases, with 11 bases left in between. The CDR3 coding sequence is TGTGCCAGCAGTGCCCCAGGGCTTGGCTACACCTTC. Translated: CASSAPGLGYTF.

V and J are TRBV24-1 and TRBJ2-2; tentative D call: TRBD1 (6 bases). Germline loops: CDR1 KGHDR, CDR2 SFDVKD. V was cut by 9 bases and J by 3 bases, with 16 bases left in between. This CDR3 comprises 15 residues. Written as DNA, the CDR3 is TGTGCCACCGGGGGCTCTGGGGTGGACACCGGGGAGCTGTTTTTT. Amino acid sequence: CATGGSGVDTGELFF.